This TCR beta chain is drawn from a study of cytomegalovirus exposure and HLA in healthy donors. Study-wide context: A preliminary data release comprised 80 million to 95 million unique TCRs obtained from HLA-typed donors.

60 Vbeta and 13 Jbeta primers were used in PCR. Clones were read by immunoSEQ multiplex PCR, and TCRdb kept only the in-frame ones, dropping some. The sample carries some 270,000 clones, roughly 80% recorded once. Broader study findings: The authors later found TCR association rates varying by HLA locus, with DRB1 most and HLA-C fewest.

Points on this clone: The antigen remains unidentified.

Trimming shortened V by 5 bases and J by 7 bases, and 15 bases separated the two germline ends. The CDR3 contains 13 residues. Germline loops: CDR1 LNHDA, CDR2 SQIVND (reference sequence). The TCR comes from a girl aged 2 to 9 in good health and CMV-seronegative. The material sequenced was PBMCs. The V and J genes are TRBV19 and TRBJ2-7; tentative D call: TRBD1 (5 bases). The CDR3: CASSLGHLSEQYF. In DNA, the CDR3 is TGTGCCAGTAGTCTAGGACACCTAAGTGAGCAGTACTTC.